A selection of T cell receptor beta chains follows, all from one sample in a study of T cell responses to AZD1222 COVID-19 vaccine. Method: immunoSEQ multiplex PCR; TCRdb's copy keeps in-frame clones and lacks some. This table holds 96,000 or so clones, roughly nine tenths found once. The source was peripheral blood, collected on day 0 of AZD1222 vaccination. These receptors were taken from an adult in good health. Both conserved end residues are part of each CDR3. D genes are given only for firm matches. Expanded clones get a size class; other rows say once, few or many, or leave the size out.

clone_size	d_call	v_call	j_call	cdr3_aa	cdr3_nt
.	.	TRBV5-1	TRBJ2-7	CASSSGSSYEQYF	TGCGCCAGCAGCTCTGGGAGCTCCTACGAGCAGTACTTC
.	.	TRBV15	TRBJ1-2	CATSRGSNYGYTF	TGTGCCACCAGCAGAGGATCGAACTATGGCTACACCTTC
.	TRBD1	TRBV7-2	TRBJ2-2	CASRGTGAGELFF	TGTGCCAGCAGAGGAACAGGGGCCGGGGAGCTGTTTTTT
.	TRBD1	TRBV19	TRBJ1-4	CASTIRTGGRNEKLFF	TGTGCCAGTACCATAAGGACAGGGGGTCGGAATGAAAAACTGTTTTTT
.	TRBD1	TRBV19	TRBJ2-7	CASSANRDSSYEQYF	TGTGCCAGTAGTGCGAACCGGGACAGCTCCTACGAGCAGTACTTC
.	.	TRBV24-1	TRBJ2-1	CATSDPRVGGDEQFF	TGTGCCACCAGTGATCCCAGGGTGGGTGGCGATGAGCAGTTCTTC
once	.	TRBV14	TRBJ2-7	CASSPHRYEQYF	TGTGCCAGCAGCCCTCACAGGTACGAGCAGTACTTC
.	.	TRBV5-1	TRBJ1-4	CASSRNRAGNEKLFF	TGCGCCAGCAGCCGAAACAGGGCGGGGAATGAAAAACTGTTTTTT
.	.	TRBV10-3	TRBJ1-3	CAISRDPSSGNTIYF	TGTGCCATCAGTCGGGACCCCTCCTCTGGAAACACCATATATTTT
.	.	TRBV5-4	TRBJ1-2	CASSIGSGSGGGYTF	TGTGCCAGCAGCATTGGATCAGGGTCTGGAGGTGGCTACACCTTC
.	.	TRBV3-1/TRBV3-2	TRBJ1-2	CASSQGWDPGYTF	TGTGCCAGCAGCCAAGGATGGGACCCTGGCTACACCTTC
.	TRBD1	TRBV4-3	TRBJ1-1	CASSLGGQGGTEAFF	TGCGCCAGCAGCCTAGGGGGACAGGGGGGCACTGAAGCTTTCTTT
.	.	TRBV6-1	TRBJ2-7	CASTKSHEQYF	TGTGCCAGCACCAAATCACACGAGCAGTACTTC
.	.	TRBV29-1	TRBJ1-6	CSVNWGANSPLHF	TGCAGCGTCAACTGGGGGGCTAACTCACCCCTCCACTTT
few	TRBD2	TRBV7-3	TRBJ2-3	CASSHPTSGTDTQYF	TGTGCCAGCAGCCACCCGACTAGCGGCACAGATACGCAGTATTTT
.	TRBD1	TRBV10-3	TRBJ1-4	CAIGGQGLEKLFF	TGTGCCATCGGGGGACAGGGGCTTGAAAAACTGTTTTTT
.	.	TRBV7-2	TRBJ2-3	CASSFFQGNTDTQYF	TGTGCCAGCAGCTTCTTCCAGGGGAACACAGATACGCAGTATTTT
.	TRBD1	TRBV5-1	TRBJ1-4	CASSLGQEGFGEKLFF	TGCGCCAGTTCGCTAGGACAGGAGGGCTTCGGTGAAAAACTGTTTTTT
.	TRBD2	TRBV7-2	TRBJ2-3	CASSFGSGGPSTDTQYF	TGTGCCAGCAGCTTTGGGAGCGGGGGGCCTAGCACAGATACGCAGTATTTT
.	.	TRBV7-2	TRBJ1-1	CASSLGLQSDLAFF	TGTGCCAGCAGCTTAGGGCTTCAGAGTGACTTGGCTTTCTTT
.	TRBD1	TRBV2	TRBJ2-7	CASRRDSPSYEQYF	TGTGCCAGCAGAAGGGACAGTCCTTCCTACGAGCAGTACTTC
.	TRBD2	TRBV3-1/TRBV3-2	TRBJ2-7	CASSRGTSGLPYEQYF	TGTGCCAGCAGCCGAGGTACTAGCGGGCTTCCCTACGAGCAGTACTTC
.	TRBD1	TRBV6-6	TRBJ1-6	CASSQRQGGNSPLHF	TGTGCCAGCAGTCAGCGACAGGGAGGGAATTCACCCCTCCACTTT
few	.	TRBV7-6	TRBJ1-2	CASSAENYGYTF	TGTGCCAGCAGCGCTGAGAACTATGGCTACACCTTC
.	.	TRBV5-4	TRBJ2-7	CASSFPGIYEQYF	TGTGCCAGCAGCTTCCCCGGAATTTACGAGCAGTACTTC
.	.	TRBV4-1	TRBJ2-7	CASSQPTDYEQYF	TGCGCCAGCAGCCAGCCGACAGACTACGAGCAGTACTTC
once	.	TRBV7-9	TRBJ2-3	CASSPRWPSTDTQYF	TGTGCCAGCAGCCCGAGATGGCCCAGCACAGATACGCAGTATTTT
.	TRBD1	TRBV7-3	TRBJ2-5	CASSRRSGTGQETQYF	TGTGCCAGCAGCCGGCGATCCGGGACAGGCCAAGAGACCCAGTACTTC
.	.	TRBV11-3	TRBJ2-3	CASSPGRNTDTQYF	TGTGCCAGCAGCCCGGGACGGAACACAGATACGCAGTATTTT
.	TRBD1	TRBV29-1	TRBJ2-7	CSVYPGQGTYEQYF	TGCAGCGTTTATCCGGGACAGGGGACCTACGAGCAGTACTTC
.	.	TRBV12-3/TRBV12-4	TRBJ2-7	CASRGTSYEQYF	TGTGCCAGCAGAGGGACAAGCTACGAGCAGTACTTC
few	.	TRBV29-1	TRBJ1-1	CSTRRRNTEAFF	TGCAGCACAAGACGGCGGAACACTGAAGCTTTCTTT
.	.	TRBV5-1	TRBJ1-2	CASSLVGGPGYGYTF	TGCGCCAGCAGCTTGGTGGGGGGGCCTGGCTATGGCTACACCTTC
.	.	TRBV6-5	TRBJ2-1	CATGEDRDSYNEQFF	TGTGCCACGGGGGAAGACAGAGACTCCTACAATGAGCAGTTCTTC
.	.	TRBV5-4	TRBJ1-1	CASSLRLRGANTEAFF	TGTGCCAGCAGCCTCAGGTTGCGGGGGGCGAACACTGAAGCTTTCTTT
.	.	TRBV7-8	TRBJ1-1	CASTLGGGFTEAFF	TGTGCCAGCACCCTAGGGGGGGGATTCACTGAAGCTTTCTTT
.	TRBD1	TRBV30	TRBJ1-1	CAWRTGGMSEAFF	TGTGCCTGGAGGACAGGGGGTATGTCTGAAGCTTTCTTT
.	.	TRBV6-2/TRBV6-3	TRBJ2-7	CASSFGQLTTYEQYF	TGTGCCAGCAGCTTTGGACAGCTTACTACCTACGAGCAGTACTTC
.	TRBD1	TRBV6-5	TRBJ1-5	CASSYEGAWSQPQHF	TGTGCCAGCAGTTACGAGGGGGCCTGGAGCCAGCCCCAGCATTTT
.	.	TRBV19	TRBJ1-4	CATHSNLKGLFF	TGTGCCACCCACAGCAATCTTAAGGGGCTGTTTTTT
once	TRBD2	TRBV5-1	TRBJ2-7	CASSLTLAGGYEQYF	TGCGCCAGCAGCTTGACGCTAGCGGGGGGCTACGAGCAGTACTTC
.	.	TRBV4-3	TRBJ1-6	CASSQDREGGSPLHF	TGCGCCAGCAGCCAAGATAGGGAAGGAGGTTCACCCCTCCACTTT
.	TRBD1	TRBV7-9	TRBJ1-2	CASSLTTGGYGYTF	TGTGCCAGCAGCTTAACTACAGGGGGCTATGGCTACACCTTC
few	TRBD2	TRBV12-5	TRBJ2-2	CASGSYVMVASGGFNTGELFF	TGTGCTAGTGGTTCCTACGTAATGGTGGCTAGCGGGGGTTTTAATACCGGGGAGCTGTTTTTT
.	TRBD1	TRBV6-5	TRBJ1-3	CASSWDSGNTIYF	TGTGCCAGCAGTTGGGACAGTGGAAACACCATATATTTT
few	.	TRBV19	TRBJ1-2	CASSTTFPDRIYGYTF	TGTGCCAGTAGTACCACTTTTCCCGACAGGATCTATGGCTACACCTTC
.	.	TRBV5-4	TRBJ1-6	CASSLSGTPRTPLHF	TGTGCCAGCAGCTTATCCGGGACCCCAAGGACGCCCCTCCACTTT
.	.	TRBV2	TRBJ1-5	CASSITGNGQPQHF	TGTGCCAGCAGTATCACAGGGAATGGTCAGCCCCAGCATTTT
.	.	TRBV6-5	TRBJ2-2	CASSYLGELFF	TGTGCCAGCAGTTACTTAGGGGAGCTGTTTTTT
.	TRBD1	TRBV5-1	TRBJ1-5	CASSINPGTGGRGNQPQHF	TGCGCCAGCAGCATAAATCCCGGGACAGGGGGCCGGGGCAATCAGCCCCAGCATTTT
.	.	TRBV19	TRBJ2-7	CASSNSFYEQYF	TGTGCCAGTAGTAACAGTTTCTACGAGCAGTACTTC
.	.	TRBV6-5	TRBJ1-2	CASSYEGSSSYGYTF	TGTGCCAGCAGTTACGAGGGGAGTAGTAGCTATGGCTACACCTTC
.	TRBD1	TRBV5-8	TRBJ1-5	CASSPRDRGVQPQHF	TGTGCCAGCAGCCCTCGGGACAGGGGGGTTCAGCCCCAGCATTTT
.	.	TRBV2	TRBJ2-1	CASSDPRSSYNEQFF	TGTGCCAGCAGTGACCCGCGTAGCTCCTACAATGAGCAGTTCTTC